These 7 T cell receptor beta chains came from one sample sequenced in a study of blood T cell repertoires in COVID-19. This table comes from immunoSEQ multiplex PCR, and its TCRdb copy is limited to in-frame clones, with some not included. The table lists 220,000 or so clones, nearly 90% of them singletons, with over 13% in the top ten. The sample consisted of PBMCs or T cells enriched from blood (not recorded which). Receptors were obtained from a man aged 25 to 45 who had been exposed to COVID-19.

CDR3 in DNA: TGTGCCAGCTTCGGTTATAGGGGCAGGAGCTCCTATAATTCACCCCTCCACTTT. Its translation is CASFGYRGRSSYNSPLHF. The chain combines TRBV2 with TRBJ1-6; perhaps TRBD1 as D (5 bases). Deletions cut 8 bases from V and 0 bases from J, with 20 bases between. The CDR3 extends over 18 amino acids. Per the germline V gene, CDR1 is SNHLY and CDR2 is FYNNEI. The variable domain in full, with the rest retrieved from reference TRBV2 and TRBJ1-6, is EPEVTQTPSHQVTQMGQEVILRCVPISNHLYFYWYRQILGQKVEFLVSFYNNEISEKSEIFDDQFSVERPDGSNFTLKIRSTKLEDSAMYFCASFGYRGRSSYNSPLHFGNGTRLTVT.

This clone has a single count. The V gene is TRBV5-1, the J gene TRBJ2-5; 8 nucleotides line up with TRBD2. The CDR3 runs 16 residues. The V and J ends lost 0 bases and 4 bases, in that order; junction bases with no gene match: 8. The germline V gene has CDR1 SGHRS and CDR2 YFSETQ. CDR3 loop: CASSLDGTSSSETQYF. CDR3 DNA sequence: TGCGCCAGCAGCTTGGACGGGACTAGTAGTTCAGAGACCCAGTACTTC.

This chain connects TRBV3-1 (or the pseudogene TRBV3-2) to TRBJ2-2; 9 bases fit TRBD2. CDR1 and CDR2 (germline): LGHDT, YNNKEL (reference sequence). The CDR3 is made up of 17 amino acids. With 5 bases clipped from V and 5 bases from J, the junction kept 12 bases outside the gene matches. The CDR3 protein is CASSDSGGGAGTGELFF. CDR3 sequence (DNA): TGTGCCAGCAGCGACTCTGGCGGGGGGGCAGGTACCGGGGAGCTGTTTTTT.

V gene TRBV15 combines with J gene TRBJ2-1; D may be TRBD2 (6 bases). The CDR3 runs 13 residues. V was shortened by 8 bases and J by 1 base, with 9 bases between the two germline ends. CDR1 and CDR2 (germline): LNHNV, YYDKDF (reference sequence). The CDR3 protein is CATHGGSYNEQFF. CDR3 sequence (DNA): TGTGCCACCCACGGAGGGTCCTACAATGAGCAGTTCTTC.

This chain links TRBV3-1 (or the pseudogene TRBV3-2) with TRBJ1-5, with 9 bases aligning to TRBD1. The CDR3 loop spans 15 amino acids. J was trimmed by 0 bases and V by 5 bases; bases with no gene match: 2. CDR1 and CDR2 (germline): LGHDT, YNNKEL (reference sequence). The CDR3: CASSADRGSNQPQHF. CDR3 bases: TGTGCCAGCAGCGCGGACAGGGGTAGCAATCAGCCCCAGCATTTT.

The CDR3 DNA sequence: TGTGCCAGCAGCCCACAGGTGGACTCCTATAATTCACCCCTCCACTTT. Its protein is CASSPQVDSYNSPLHF. The chain has TRBV5-4 and TRBJ1-6, with a possible D match to TRBD1 (5 bases). The V and J ends lost 4 bases and 0 bases respectively, with 11 bases between them. This CDR3 has 16 amino acids. Germline CDR1 and CDR2: SGHNT and YYREEE (reference sequence).

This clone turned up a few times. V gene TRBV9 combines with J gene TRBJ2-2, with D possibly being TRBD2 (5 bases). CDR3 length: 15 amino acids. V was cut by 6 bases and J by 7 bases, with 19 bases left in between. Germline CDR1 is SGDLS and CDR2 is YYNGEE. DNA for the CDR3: TGTGCCAGCACCGGAAGCGGAGGATGGCACGGGGAGCTGTTTTTT. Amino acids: CASTGSGGWHGELFF. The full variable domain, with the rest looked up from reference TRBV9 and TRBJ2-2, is DSGVTQTPKHLITATGQRVTLRCSPRSGDLSVYWYQQSLDQGLQFLIQYYNGEERAKGNILERFSAQQFPDLHSELNLSSLELGDSALYFCASTGSGGWHGELFFGEGSRLTVL.